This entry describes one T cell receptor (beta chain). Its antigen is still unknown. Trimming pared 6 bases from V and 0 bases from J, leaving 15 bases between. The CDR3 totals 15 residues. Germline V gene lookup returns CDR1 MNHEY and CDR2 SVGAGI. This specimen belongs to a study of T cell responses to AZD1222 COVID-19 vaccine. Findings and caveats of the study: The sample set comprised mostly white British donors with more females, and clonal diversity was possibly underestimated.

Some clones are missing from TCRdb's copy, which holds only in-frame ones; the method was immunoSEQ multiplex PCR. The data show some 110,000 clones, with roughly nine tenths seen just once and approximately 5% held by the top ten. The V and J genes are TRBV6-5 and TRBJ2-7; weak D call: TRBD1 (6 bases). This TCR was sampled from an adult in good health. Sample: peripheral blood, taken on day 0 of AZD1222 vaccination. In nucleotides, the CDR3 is TGTGCCAGCAGGGAGGACAGCAGGAACTCCTACGAGCAGTACTTC. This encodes CASREDSRNSYEQYF.